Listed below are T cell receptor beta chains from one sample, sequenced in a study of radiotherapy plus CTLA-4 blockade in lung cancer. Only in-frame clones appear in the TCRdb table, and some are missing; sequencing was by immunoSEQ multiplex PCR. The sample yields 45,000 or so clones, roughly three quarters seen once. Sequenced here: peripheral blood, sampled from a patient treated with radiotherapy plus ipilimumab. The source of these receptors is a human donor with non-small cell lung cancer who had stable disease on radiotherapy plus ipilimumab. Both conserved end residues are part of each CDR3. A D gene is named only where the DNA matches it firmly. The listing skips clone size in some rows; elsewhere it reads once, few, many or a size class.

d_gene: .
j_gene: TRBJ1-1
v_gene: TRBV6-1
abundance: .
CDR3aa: CASSYMGEAFF
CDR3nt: TGTGCCAGCAGTTACATGGGCGAAGCTTTCTTT

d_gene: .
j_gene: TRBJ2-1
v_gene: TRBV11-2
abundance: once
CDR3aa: CASSLWEGGFNEQFF
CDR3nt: TGTGCCAGCAGCTTATGGGAAGGGGGGTTTAATGAGCAGTTCTTC

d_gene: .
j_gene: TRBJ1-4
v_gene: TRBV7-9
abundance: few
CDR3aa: CASSLRTNEKLFF
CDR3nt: TGTGCCAGCAGTCTAAGAACTAATGAAAAACTGTTTTTT

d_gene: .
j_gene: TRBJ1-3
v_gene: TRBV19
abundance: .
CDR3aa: CASSIGVPASGNTIYF
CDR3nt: TGTGCCAGTAGTATAGGGGTACCTGCGTCTGGAAACACCATATATTTT

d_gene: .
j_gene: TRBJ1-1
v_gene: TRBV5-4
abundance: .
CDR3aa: CASSVINYKYTEAFF
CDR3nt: TGTGCCAGCAGCGTAATCAACTACAAGTACACTGAAGCTTTCTTT

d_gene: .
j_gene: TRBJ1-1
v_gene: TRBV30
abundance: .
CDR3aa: CAWSAATGGTEAFF
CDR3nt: TGTGCCTGGAGCGCGGCTACGGGGGGGACTGAAGCTTTCTTT

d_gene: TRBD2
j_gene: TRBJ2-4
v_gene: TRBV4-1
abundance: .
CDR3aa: CASSQSPSGGGRYIQYF
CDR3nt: TGCGCCAGCAGCCAATCCCCTAGCGGGGGCGGTAGGTACATTCAGTACTTC

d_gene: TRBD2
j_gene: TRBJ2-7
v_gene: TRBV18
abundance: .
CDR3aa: CASSPLAGDEQYF
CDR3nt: TGTGCCAGCTCACCACTTGCGGGGGACGAGCAGTACTTC

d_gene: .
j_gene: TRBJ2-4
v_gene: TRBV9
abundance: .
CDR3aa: CASSVGDAKNIQYF
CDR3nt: TGTGCCAGCAGCGTAGGAGATGCCAAAAACATTCAGTACTTC

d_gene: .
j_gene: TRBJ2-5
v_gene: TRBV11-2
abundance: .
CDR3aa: CASSLGQGETQYF
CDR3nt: TGTGCCAGCAGCTTAGGGCAGGGAGAGACCCAGTACTTC

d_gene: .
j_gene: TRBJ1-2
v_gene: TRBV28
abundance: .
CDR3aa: CASSLSKAGTDYGYTF
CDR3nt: TGTGCCAGCAGTTTAAGCAAGGCCGGGACGGACTATGGCTACACCTTC

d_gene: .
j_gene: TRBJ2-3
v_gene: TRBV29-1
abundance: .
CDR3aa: CSASPLASTDTQYF
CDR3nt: TGCAGCGCTAGTCCGTTGGCTAGCACAGATACGCAGTATTTT

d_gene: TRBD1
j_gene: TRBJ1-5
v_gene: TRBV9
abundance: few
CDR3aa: CASSAGQVNQPQHF
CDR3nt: TGTGCCAGCAGCGCGGGACAGGTAAATCAGCCCCAGCATTTT

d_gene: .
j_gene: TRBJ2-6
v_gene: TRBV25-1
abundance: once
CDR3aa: CASSLRSGANVLTF
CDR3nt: TGTGCCAGCAGTTTAAGGTCTGGGGCCAACGTCCTGACTTTC

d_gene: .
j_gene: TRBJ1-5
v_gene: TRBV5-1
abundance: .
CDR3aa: CASSLAGLSNQPQHF
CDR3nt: TGCGCCAGCAGCCTTGCAGGGCTTAGCAATCAGCCCCAGCATTTT